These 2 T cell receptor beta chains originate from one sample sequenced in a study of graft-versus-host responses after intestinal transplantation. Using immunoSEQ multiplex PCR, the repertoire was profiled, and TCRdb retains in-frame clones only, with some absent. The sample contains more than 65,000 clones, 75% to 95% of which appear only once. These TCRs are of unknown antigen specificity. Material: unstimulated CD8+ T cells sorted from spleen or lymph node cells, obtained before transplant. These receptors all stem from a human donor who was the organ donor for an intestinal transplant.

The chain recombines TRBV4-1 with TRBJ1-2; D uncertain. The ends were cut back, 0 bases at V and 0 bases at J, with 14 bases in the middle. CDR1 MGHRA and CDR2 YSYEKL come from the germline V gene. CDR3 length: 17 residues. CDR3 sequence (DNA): TGCGCCAGCAGCCAAGATCGAGAGGACCGCTCTAACTATGGCTACACCTTC. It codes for CASSQDREDRSNYGYTF.

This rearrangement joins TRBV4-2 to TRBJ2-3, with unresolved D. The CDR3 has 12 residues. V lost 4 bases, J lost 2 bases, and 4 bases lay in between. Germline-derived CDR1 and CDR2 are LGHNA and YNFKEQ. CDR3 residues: CASSPPTDTQYF. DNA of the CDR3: TGTGCCAGCAGCCCTCCCACAGATACGCAGTATTTT.